The T cell receptor beta chain described here comes from a study of shared clonotypes between healthy human individuals. Only in-frame clones appear in the TCRdb table, and some are missing; sequencing was by immunoSEQ multiplex PCR. The data show about 2 million clones, with approximately 95% seen just once and roughly 0.13% held by the top ten. The CDR3 sequence is 14 residues long. Germline CDR1 reads SGHRS; CDR2 reads YFSETQ. Deletions cut 3 bases from V and 4 bases from J, with 11 bases between. General study results and limits: Clonotype sharing across several donors was observed for around 5% of naive CD4 clonotypes. Compared with clonotypes that all four donors shared, non-shared clonotypes had lower generation probabilities. The diversity represented, both genetic and in exposure history, was limited by few donors.

About this clone itself: What it recognizes is unknown.

Recent vaccinations or acute infections were absent in the healthy HIV-negative adult donors. This chain connects TRBV5-1 to TRBJ2-1, with D possibly being TRBD1 (5 bases). The TCR was taken from a man aged 18 to 30 in good health. Sequencing was carried out using naive CD4+ T cells sorted from blood. Subset here: CD45RA+ positively selected. CDR3 sequence (DNA): TGCGCCAGCAGCTCGCGACAGATATACAATGAGCAGTTCTTC. Amino acids: CASSSRQIYNEQFF.